The T cell receptor beta chain described here comes from a study of CXCR3-negative and CXCR3-positive naive CD8 T cells. Study conclusions and caveats: Naive cells positive for CXCR3 carried more hydrophobic TRB CDR3s than CXCR3-negative ones. Fresh PBMCs went into most assays, and CXCR3 expression partly declined after cryopreservation.

The authors made the TRB cDNA libraries by 5' RACE using UMI labels. With the 5' RACE reads reprocessed, TCRdb shows one record per CDR3 protein and no DNA. The sample table sets out 95,000 to 100,000 distinct CDR3 sequences. A word on this clonotype: Its target is unknown.

This CDR3 is 17 amino acids long. The sequence derives from a human donor in good health. Some clones in this sample may be carry-over from other donors' samples. The V call is TRBV12-3 or TRBV12-4, the J call TRBJ2-7; TCRdb's D call, TRBD2, is unchecked because there is no DNA. The sample comprised naive CXCR3+ CD8+ T cells from blood. As to subset: CD45RO-CCR7+CD27+CD95- naive CD8+ T cells expressing CXCR3 (TNR3+). This CDR3 is CASSLGPYQGLSYEQYF.